The 12 T cell receptor beta chains below all came from one sample that was sequenced in a study of radiation and T cells in renal cell carcinoma. The assay was immunoSEQ multiplex PCR, and TCRdb's table has in-frame clones only and misses some. The data contain 150,000 to 160,000 clones, approximately 88% of them singletons. The time point denotes: blood 2 weeks post-SBRT. Treatment indicated: 15 Gy SBRT to primary tumor, nephrectomy 4 weeks later. The material sequenced was blood, taken from a patient whose treatment included radiotherapy and nephrectomy. These TCRs come from a woman aged 45-59 years with renal cell carcinoma.

The V and J genes are TRBV10-2 and TRBJ1-1, with D perhaps matching TRBD1 (5 bases). CDR3 length equals 14 residues. V shed 4 bases and J shed 4 bases, with 13 bases lying between them. Germline assignment: CDR1 WSHSY and CDR2 SAAADI. CDR3 sequence reads: CASSARQGVTEAFF. The CDR3 DNA follows: TGCGCCAGCAGTGCCCGGCAGGGTGTCACTGAAGCTTTCTTT.

The sample holds a few counts of this clone. CDR3 sequence: CASRLQGGTEAFF. Written as DNA, the CDR3 is TGTGCCAGCAGGCTACAGGGGGGCACTGAAGCTTTCTTT. V is TRBV5-4 and J is TRBJ1-1, with TRBD1 matching 8 bases. With V trimmed by 5 bases and J by 4 bases, 4 bases remained unmatched. The V gene's germline CDR1 is SGHNT and CDR2 YYREEE (reference sequence). The CDR3 covers 13 residues.

This clone was seen only once. The chain has TRBV2 and TRBJ1-6, with TRBD1 as a possible D gene (5 bases). V was pared by 2 bases and J by 7 bases, with 9 bases between. Germline CDR1 and CDR2: SNHLY and FYNNEI. CDR3 length equals 14 residues. Here the CDR3 reads CASSERRGNSPLHF. DNA for the CDR3: TGTGCCAGCAGTGAACGGAGGGGAAATTCACCCCTCCACTTT.

The chain recombines TRBV19 with TRBJ2-1, with TRBD2 as a possible D gene (6 bases). CDR1 is LNHDA and CDR2 is SQIVND in the germline V gene (reference sequence). The CDR3 runs to 14 residues. V was shortened by 3 bases and J by 4 bases, with 10 bases between the two germline ends. Here the CDR3 reads CASSIRGLYNEQFF. The CDR3 DNA sequence: TGTGCCAGTAGTATCCGGGGGTTATACAATGAGCAGTTCTTC. The full variable domain, rest sourced from reference TRBV19 and TRBJ2-1, is DGGITQSPKYLFRKEGQNVTLSCEQNLNHDAMYWYRQDPGQGLRLIYYSQIVNDFQKGDIAEGYSVSREKKESFPLTVTSAQKNPTAFYLCASSIRGLYNEQFFGPGTRLTVL.

The chain couples TRBV11-3 to TRBJ1-1; D is uncertain. Germline values: CDR1 SGHNT, CDR2 YENEEA. The V end was cut by 5 bases, the J end by 4 bases, with 11 bases between. The CDR3 runs to 13 residues. The CDR3 loop is CASSRTRLTEAFF. The CDR3 bases are TGTGCCAGCAGCCGTACTCGTCTCACTGAAGCTTTCTTT. Full variable domain (outside the CDR3, taken from reference TRBV11-3 and TRBJ1-1): EAGVVQSPRYKIIEKKQPVAFWCNPISGHNTLYWYLQNLGQGPELLIRYENEEAVDDSQLPKDRFSAERLKGVDSTLKIQPAELGDSAVYLCASSRTRLTEAFFGQGTRLTVV.

This chain links TRBV4-3 with TRBJ2-1; the match to TRBD2 covers 15 bases. The germline V gene has CDR1 LGHNA and CDR2 YSLEER. This CDR3 spans 17 amino acids. Germline trimming cut 0 bases from V and 8 bases from J; bases unmatched to any gene: 5. CDR3 region: CASSQDGGLAGGHEQFF. The CDR3 DNA is TGCGCCAGCAGCCAAGATGGGGGACTAGCGGGGGGACATGAGCAGTTCTTC.

V and J are TRBV5-1 and TRBJ1-5, with TRBD1 matching 7 bases. This CDR3 is built from 14 residues. The V segment lost 4 bases and the J segment 6 bases; nucleotides outside the gene matches: 7. Germline V gene sequence: CDR1 SGHRS, CDR2 YFSETQ. This chain's CDR3 is CASSPSGGVQPQHF. The CDR3 DNA sequence: TGCGCCAGCAGCCCCTCAGGGGGAGTTCAGCCCCAGCATTTT.

The rearrangement uses TRBV7-9 and TRBJ1-2; D unresolved. Germline loops: CDR1 SEHNR, CDR2 FQNEAQ (reference sequence). The CDR3 is made up of 13 amino acids. The V gene lost 3 bases and the J gene lost 4 bases, with 9 bases spanning the gap. CDR3 in DNA: TGTGCCAGCAGCTTGGACTTGTCCTATGGCTACACCTTC. It specifies CASSLDLSYGYTF.

The V and J genes are TRBV18 and TRBJ1-2; TRBD1 matches 8 bases. This CDR3 comprises 13 residues. With 2 bases clipped from V and 7 bases from J, the junction kept 3 bases outside the gene matches. Germline-derived CDR1 and CDR2 are KGHSH and LQKENI. CDR3: CASSPDTGGGYTF. CDR3 nucleotide sequence: TGTGCCAGCTCACCAGATACAGGGGGTGGCTACACCTTC.

V is TRBV6-1 and J is TRBJ2-5, with a possible D match to TRBD1 (6 bases). The germline gives CDR1 MNHNS, CDR2 SASEGT. Trimming pared 6 bases from V and 5 bases from J, leaving 13 bases between. The CDR3 totals 13 residues. The CDR3 nucleotides are TGTGCCAGCAGGGGACAAGGGTTCGAGACCCAGTACTTC. As protein: CASRGQGFETQYF.

The chain combines TRBV7-6 with TRBJ2-1; 11 bases agree with TRBD2. Germline CDR1 is SGHVS and CDR2 is FNYEAQ. The junction had 2 bases not matched to a gene; V was cut back by 4 bases and J by 3 bases. This CDR3 is built from 15 residues. The CDR3 is CASSSGTSGYNEQFF. The CDR3, as DNA: TGTGCCAGCAGCTCCGGGACTAGCGGCTACAATGAGCAGTTCTTC.

This clone was seen just once. The gene calls are TRBV19 and TRBJ1-1; D gene unclear. Germline-derived CDR1 and CDR2 are LNHDA and SQIVND (reference sequence). The CDR3 contains 13 residues. V lost 5 bases, J lost 1 base, and 8 bases lay in between. The CDR3 DNA reads as TGTGCCAGTAGTCGAAGAGGGAACACTGAAGCTTTCTTT. The encoded protein is CASSRRGNTEAFF.